This entry concerns a single T cell receptor beta chain. Its antigen is as yet unknown. The entry originates in a study of post-analysis software for immune sequencing data. V was shortened by 5 bases and J by 13 bases, with 15 bases between the two germline ends. CDR1 and CDR2 from the germline V gene are MDHEN and SYDVKM. CDR3 length equals 12 residues. The study's findings and limits: In patients, TRBV5-6, TRBV5-1 and TRBV20-1 belonged to five TRBV segments found more frequently than in controls. People with multiple sclerosis had a significantly lower normalized Chao1 diversity than controls did.

Included in the TCR beta cDNA libraries were unique molecular identifiers. From 1 to 10 million T cells, 400,000 to 600,000 cDNA molecules were obtained. One entry per CDR3 protein results from TCRdb running MiXCR on the PCR reads. The table has about 760,000 distinct CDR3 sequences, roughly 29% seen once. Sequencing was done on a sample of blood. This clonotype was sampled from a girl aged 5 to 17 with multiple sclerosis. The chain is built from TRBV28 and TRBJ2-4; a possible D gene is TRBD1 (6 bases). The CDR3 spells CASSPNTGLQYF. CDR3 sequence (DNA): TGTGCCAGCAGTCCAAACACAGGGCTACAGTACTTC.